The present TCR beta chain was sequenced within a study of T cell responses to AZD1222 COVID-19 vaccine. The protocol was immunoSEQ multiplex PCR, while the TCRdb copy is restricted to in-frame clones and leaves out a portion. This table has more than 150,000 clones, approximately 94% appearing once. The CDR3 loop spans 15 amino acids. Per germline, CDR1 SGHNT and CDR2 YYREEE (reference sequence). Germline trimming cut 3 bases from V and 0 bases from J; bases unmatched to any gene: 5. This chain links TRBV5-4 with TRBJ2-7; 8 positions agree with TRBD2. This receptor was obtained from an adult in good health. The material was peripheral blood, obtained on day 0 of AZD1222 vaccination. The chain's CDR3 is CASSSPAGGSYEQYF. The DNA for the CDR3 is TGTGCCAGCAGCTCTCCGGCGGGAGGCTCCTACGAGCAGTACTTC.